The source of this TCR beta chain is a study of T cell clonality in common variable immunodeficiency. Study-wide results and limits: Common variable immunodeficiency TCR beta sequences reportedly had fewer deletions and N-nucleotide insertions.

Ten or more counts support this clone. Its specificity is not known. The DNA ends 3 residues before the CDR3 does, and the rest of the CDR3 is filled in from the germline J gene. The CDR3 is 16 residues long. The junction had 11 bases not matched to a gene; V was cut back by 0 bases and J by 9 bases. CDR1 and CDR2 from the germline V gene are DFQATT and SNEGSKA (reference sequence). Some clones are missing from TCRdb's copy, which holds only in-frame ones; the method was immunoSEQ multiplex PCR. Reported are approximately 10,000 clones, none seen only once; the ten largest carry around 4.5%. The sequence was obtained from a human donor with common variable immunodeficiency. The source material was peripheral blood mononuclear cells. The chain combines TRBV20-1 with TRBJ1-6; the match to TRBD1 covers 7 bases. CDR3: CSARDRDRTNSSPLHF. The covered CDR3 bases are TGCAGTGCTAGAGACCGGGACAGAACAAATTCTTCACCC.